Listed below are T cell receptor beta chains from one sample, sequenced in a study of blood T cells in healthy people across ages. TCRdb re-called the 5' RACE reads with MiXCR, one entry per CDR3 protein. The repertoire has some 1.4 million distinct CDR3 sequences, roughly 40% of them found once; the top ten carry roughly 7.9%. The sample consisted of blood. These TCRs come from a woman between 18 and 30 years old in good health. The CDR3 runs from the conserved cysteine through the conserved F or W. Fields, in order: clone size, D gene, V gene, J gene, CDR3 protein, CDR3 DNA. A D gene is named only where the DNA matches it firmly. The size of a clone is reported for some rows only, either as once, few or many, or as a class for expanded clones.

NA,TRBD1,TRBV5-1,TRBJ2-7,CASGGGGQGYEQYF,TGCGCCAGCGGAGGGGGGGGACAGGGGTACGAGCAGTACTTC
few,TRBD1,TRBV12-3/TRBV12-4,TRBJ1-2,CASSTGQAYGYTF,TGTGCCAGCAGTACGGGACAGGCCTATGGCTACACCTTC
NA,NA,TRBV5-1,TRBJ2-7,CASSLGQDGNYEQYF,TGCGCCAGCAGCTTGGGGCAGGATGGAAATTACGAGCAGTACTTC
NA,NA,TRBV11-2,TRBJ2-3,CASSVLAGTSTDTQYF,TGTGCCAGCAGCGTACTAGCTGGGACTAGCACAGATACGCAGTATTTT
NA,NA,TRBV7-2,TRBJ2-5,CASSLFLRNQETQYF,TGTGCCAGCAGCTTGTTCCTCCGAAACCAAGAGACCCAGTACTTC
NA,NA,TRBV27,TRBJ2-1,CASSYGGIGEQFF,TGTGCCAGCAGTTACGGGGGCATAGGTGAGCAGTTCTTC
NA,NA,TRBV12-3/TRBV12-4,TRBJ2-6,CASSHKVSGANVLTF,TGTGCCAGCAGTCACAAGGTCTCTGGGGCCAACGTCCTGACTTTC
few,NA,TRBV6-5,TRBJ1-2,CASSRGGGAYGYTF,TGTGCCAGCAGCCGAGGGGGGGGCGCCTATGGCTACACCTTC
NA,NA,TRBV11-1,TRBJ2-7,CASSKDRDRTYEQYF,TGTGCCAGCAGTAAGGACCGGGACCGAACCTACGAGCAGTACTTC
NA,NA,TRBV30,TRBJ1-6,CAWSRVWDNSPLHF,TGTGCCTGGAGTAGGGTATGGGATAATTCACCCCTCCACTTT